Listed below are T cell receptor beta chains from one sample, sequenced in a study of patients and donors after allogeneic stem cell transplantation. TCRdb reprocessed the RT-PCR reads via MiXCR and lists one record per CDR3 protein. This sample has 95,000 to 120,000 distinct CDR3 sequences; 35% occur once, and the top ten carry around 27%. The sample comprised blood, either unsorted or a sorted T cell fraction (not recorded which). These receptors all come from a human donor who was either an allogeneic HSCT recipient or a stem cell or donor lymphocyte infusion donor (not recorded which). It is not recorded whose cells these are; they may come from a transplant donor. Both conserved end residues are part of each CDR3. A D gene is named only where the DNA matches it firmly. A clone size is listed for some rows: how often the clone was seen (once, few, many), or a class if it is expanded.

D gene	V gene	clone size	J gene	CDR3 protein	CDR3 DNA
.	TRBV6-5	.	TRBJ1-5	CASRRDSSNQPQHF	TGTGCCAGCAGAAGGGACTCCAGCAATCAGCCCCAGCATTTT
.	TRBV5-1	few	TRBJ2-3	CASSLADGGLPDTQYF	TGCGCCAGCAGCTTGGCCGACGGGGGGCTGCCAGATACGCAGTATTTT
.	TRBV19	.	TRBJ1-5	CASTWSAGSSNQPQHF	TGTGCCAGTACCTGGAGCGCCGGGAGTAGCAATCAGCCCCAGCATTTT
.	TRBV12-3/TRBV12-4	.	TRBJ1-6	CASSLGWMTYSPLHF	TGTGCCAGCAGTTTGGGCTGGATGACGTATTCACCCCTCCACTTT
.	TRBV11-2	few	TRBJ1-5	CASSRGGTNQPQHF	TGTGCCAGCAGCCGAGGGGGTACGAATCAGCCCCAGCATTTT
.	TRBV7-9	many	TRBJ2-5	CASSPGTRETQYF	TGTGCCAGCAGCCCAGGGACAAGGGAGACCCAGTACTTC
TRBD1	TRBV7-2	.	TRBJ2-2	CASAMQGAVGELFF	TGTGCCAGCGCTATGCAGGGGGCGGTCGGGGAGCTGTTTTTT
TRBD2	TRBV28	.	TRBJ2-1	CASSPSGRAVDEQFF	TGTGCCAGCAGCCCTAGCGGGAGGGCGGTCGATGAGCAGTTCTTC
.	TRBV7-2	.	TRBJ2-3	CASSSSGQYTDTQYF	TGTGCCAGCAGCTCAAGCGGGCAATACACAGATACGCAGTATTTT
.	TRBV20-1	few	TRBJ1-3	CSARQSTSGNTIYF	TGCAGTGCTAGACAGAGCACCTCTGGAAACACCATATATTTT
TRBD2	TRBV12-3/TRBV12-4	.	TRBJ2-5	CASSLTSGSKTQYF	TGTGCCAGCAGTTTGACTAGCGGGAGTAAGACCCAGTACTTC
.	TRBV21-1	few	TRBJ2-7	CARSAASSYEQYF	TGTGCCAGATCAGCGGCAAGCTCCTACGAGCAGTACTTC
TRBD2	TRBV6-5	.	TRBJ2-7	CASSWGLAGGEQYF	TGTGCCAGCAGTTGGGGGCTAGCGGGTGGAGAGCAGTACTTC
TRBD2	TRBV10-3	.	TRBJ2-1	CAIRTGTSGREGEQFF	TGTGCCATCAGAACCGGGACTAGCGGGAGGGAAGGTGAGCAGTTCTTC
TRBD1	TRBV28	few	TRBJ2-7	CARVDREPYEQYF	TGTGCCAGAGTAGACAGGGAACCCTACGAGCAGTACTTC
.	TRBV20-1	.	TRBJ1-4	CSAGPRGEKLFF	TGCAGTGCTGGTCCTAGGGGTGAAAAACTGTTTTTT
.	TRBV29-1	.	TRBJ2-7	CSVPGANYEQYF	TGCAGCGTTCCCGGGGCTAACTACGAGCAGTACTTC
.	TRBV6-5	few	TRBJ2-1	CASSYPGTREQFF	TGTGCCAGCAGTTACCCTGGGACCAGGGAGCAGTTCTTC
TRBD2	TRBV5-1	.	TRBJ2-1	CASSWTSGSSDEQFF	TGCGCCAGCAGCTGGACTAGCGGGAGTTCTGATGAGCAGTTCTTC
.	TRBV21-1	few	TRBJ2-5	CARVRQKETQYF	TGTGCCAGGGTTCGACAGAAAGAGACCCAGTACTTC
.	TRBV4-3	.	TRBJ2-1	CASSQGGWSALRNEQFF	TGCGCCAGCAGCCAGGGGGGTTGGAGCGCCCTTCGGAATGAGCAGTTCTTC
.	TRBV7-3	.	TRBJ2-3	CASSSRRETDTQYF	TGTGCCAGCAGCTCCCGGAGGGAAACAGATACGCAGTATTTT
TRBD1	TRBV12-3/TRBV12-4	few	TRBJ2-7	CASSKNRGYEQYF	TGTGCCAGCAGTAAAAACAGGGGCTACGAGCAGTACTTC
TRBD2	TRBV20-1	.	TRBJ2-3	CSARASGTSTDTQYF	TGCAGTGCTAGAGCTAGCGGGACTAGCACAGATACGCAGTATTTT
TRBD1	TRBV20-1	.	TRBJ2-7	CSASAGQGYEQYF	TGCAGTGCTAGCGCGGGACAGGGCTACGAGCAGTACTTC
.	TRBV20-1	.	TRBJ2-4	CSATSKNIQYF	TGCAGTGCTACTAGCAAAAACATTCAGTACTTC